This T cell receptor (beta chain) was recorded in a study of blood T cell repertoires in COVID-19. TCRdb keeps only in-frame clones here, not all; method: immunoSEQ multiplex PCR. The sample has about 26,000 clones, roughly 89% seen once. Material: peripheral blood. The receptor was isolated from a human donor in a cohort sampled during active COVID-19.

CDR3 protein: CASSLRGPWSYNEQFF. CDR3 sequence (DNA): TGTGCCAGCAGCCTCCGAGGGCCCTGGTCCTACAATGAGCAGTTCTTC. The rearrangement joins TRBV6-2 or TRBV6-3 to TRBJ2-1, with a weak D call TRBD2 (5 bases). Deletions cut 6 bases from V and 1 base from J, with 16 bases between. The CDR3 extends over 16 amino acids. Per the germline V gene, CDR1 is MNHEY and CDR2 is SVGEGT.